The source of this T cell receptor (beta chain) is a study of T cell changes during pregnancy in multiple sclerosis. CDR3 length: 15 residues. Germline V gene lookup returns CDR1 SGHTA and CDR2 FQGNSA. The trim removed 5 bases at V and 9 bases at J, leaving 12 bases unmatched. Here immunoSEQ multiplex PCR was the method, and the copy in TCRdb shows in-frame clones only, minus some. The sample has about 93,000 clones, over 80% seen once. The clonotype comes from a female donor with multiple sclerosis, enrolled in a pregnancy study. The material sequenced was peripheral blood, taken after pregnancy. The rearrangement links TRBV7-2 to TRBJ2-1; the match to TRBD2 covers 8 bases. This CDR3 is CASSPRGGRYGEQFF. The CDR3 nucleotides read TGTGCCAGCAGCCCCCGGGGCGGGAGGTATGGTGAGCAGTTCTTC.